The T cell receptor beta chain described here comes from a study of blood T cell repertoires in COVID-19. The wider study: Samples came from the United States, Italy and Spain, spanning acute and convalescent COVID-19. PBMCs, B-cell-depleted T cells, or T cells provided the cDNA or gDNA that made up the material.

In the authors' methods: Reference gene primer amplification in the assay estimated nucleated cell counts. Produced via immunoSEQ multiplex PCR; TCRdb's table is partial and in-frame only. From that table come the V and J calls and clone size; the DNA was used to work out D and trimming. The sample includes just under 350,000 clones, more than 70% seen only once; the top ten take approximately 3.1%. V trimming: 5 bases; J trimming: 10 bases; junction bases outside the gene matches: 10. CDR3 length equals 13 residues. CDR1 is SGHTA and CDR2 is FQGNSA in the germline V gene. Sequences were obtained from peripheral blood. The TCR comes from a man younger than 45 with active or convalescent COVID-19. This chain uses TRBV7-2 with TRBJ1-2, with 7 bases identical to TRBD1. The CDR3 region is CASSPGTARVYTF. The CDR3 coding sequence is TGTGCCAGCAGCCCAGGGACAGCCCGGGTCTACACCTTC.